This T cell receptor beta chain was observed in a study of blood T cell repertoires in COVID-19. The authors' processing: Reference gene primer amplification gave nucleated cell count estimates. Libraries were prepared by immunoSEQ multiplex PCR; TCRdb keeps only in-frame clonotypes and omits some of them. The V and J calls and clone size were taken over from that table, and D and trimming were inferred from the DNA. This table has a few hundred thousand clones, more than 70% appearing once. Looked up from germline, CDR1 is GTSNPN and CDR2 is SVGIG (reference sequence). The CDR3 is 15 residues long. Between the trimmed V and J ends, which lost 4 bases and 2 bases, there was a span of 15 bases.

V is TRBV30 and J is TRBJ1-3; D not certain. This TCR derives from a woman aged 40 to 50 who had recovered from COVID-19. The material sequenced was peripheral blood. The CDR3, as DNA: TGTGCCTGGACCCAGGAGGTGATGCCTGGAAACACCATATATTTT. It yields the protein CAWTQEVMPGNTIYF.